These 25 T cell receptor beta chains share one sample of origin, sequenced in a study of identical twins. From the 5' RACE reads, TCRdb called clonotypes with MiXCR, one entry per CDR3 protein. The repertoire holds about 260,000 distinct CDR3 sequences, with approximately 7% as singletons. The sample was also reused in another study, on yellow fever vaccine responses in identical twins.

Sequences were obtained from memory (CD45RO+) T cells sorted from blood. All receptors derive from a woman under 30 in good health.

This clonotype was seen a few times. DNA of the CDR3: TGTGCCAGCTCACCACCGGGGAGCGCACAGGGGAACTATGGCTACACCTTC. It encodes CASSPPGSAQGNYGYTF. V is TRBV18 and J is TRBJ1-2; 7 bases fit TRBD1. Germline V lookup: CDR1 KGHSH, CDR2 LQKENI. This CDR3 is built from 17 residues. V lost 0 bases to trimming and J lost 2 bases; unmatched junction nucleotides: 9.

CDR3 amino acids: CASSEARETQYF. The CDR3 nucleotides read TGTGCCAGCAGTGAAGCGCGAGAGACCCAGTACTTC. The chain combines TRBV6-1 with TRBJ2-5; D unresolved. With 0 bases removed from V and 4 bases from J, the gap between germline ends came to 3 bases. This CDR3 contains 12 residues. CDR1 is MNHNS, CDR2 SASEGT, per germline.

This clonotype was seen many times. The chain uses TRBV29-1 and TRBJ1-1, with D perhaps TRBD1 (6 bases). V lost 2 bases, J lost 7 bases, and 14 bases lay in between. From germline, CDR1 is SQVTM and CDR2 ANQGSEA. This CDR3 spans 13 amino acids. CDR3 DNA: TGCAGCGTTGAAAGGGAACAGGGCCATGAAGCTTTCTTT. This encodes CSVEREQGHEAFF.

This clonotype was detected ten times or more. The rearrangement uses TRBV12-3 or TRBV12-4 and TRBJ1-1, with D possibly being TRBD1 (6 bases). This CDR3 spans 15 amino acids. The V gene lost 6 bases and the J gene lost 1 base, with 15 bases spanning the gap. The CDR3 sequence is CASRARGGGNTEAFF. For the CDR3, the DNA is TGTGCCAGCAGGGCGCGGGGAGGGGGGAACACTGAAGCTTTCTTT.

In this sample, this clonotype turned up a few times. V usage is TRBV6-5 and J usage is TRBJ2-7; D is perhaps TRBD1 or TRBD2 (5 bases each). The CDR3 runs to 15 residues. Between the trimmed V and J ends, which lost 0 bases and 4 bases, there was a span of 13 bases. From germline, CDR1 is MNHEY and CDR2 SVGAGI. In nucleotides, the CDR3 is TGTGCCAGCAGTTACTCGGGGACCGGGGATTACGAGCAGTACGTC. Its translation: CASSYSGTGDYEQYV.

The chain recombines TRBV20-1 with TRBJ2-7; 7 bases match TRBD2. This CDR3 has 13 amino acids. Germline V lookup: CDR1 DFQATT, CDR2 SNEGSKA (reference sequence). J gave up 5 bases and V 3 bases, and 7 bases lay outside the gene matches. The DNA of the CDR3 is TGCAGTGCTAGGAGGGAGGGCATCGACGAGCAGTACTTC. It is translated as CSARREGIDEQYF.

The table lists this clonotype with many counts. The chain links TRBV14 to TRBJ1-1; D remains ambiguous. Trimming stripped 1 base from V and 0 bases from J, with 6 bases between. The CDR3 loop spans 14 amino acids. CDR1 and CDR2 (germline): SGHDN, FVKESK. CDR3 region: CASSQASMNTEAFF. DNA of the CDR3: TGTGCCAGCAGCCAAGCCTCGATGAACACTGAAGCTTTCTTT.

In this sample, this clonotype turned up many times. The rearrangement uses TRBV5-5 and TRBJ2-2; possible D gene TRBD1, 5 bases. The V end lost 4 bases, the J end lost 3 bases, and 16 bases lay between the germline ends. Per the germline V gene, CDR1 is SGHKS and CDR2 is YYEKEE (reference sequence). The CDR3 has 16 residues. The CDR3 loop is CASSLIPGSYTGELFF. The CDR3 DNA sequence: TGTGCCAGCAGCCTAATACCAGGGTCGTACACCGGGGAGCTGTTTTTT.

This clonotype was found a few times. The rearrangement uses TRBV15 and TRBJ2-5; TRBD2 agrees at 8 bases. Germline lookup yields CDR1 LNHNV and CDR2 YYDKDF (reference sequence). There are 16 residues in the CDR3. J lost 3 bases, V lost 5 bases, and 11 bases had no gene match. CDR3 protein: CATSRKGRRGEETQYF. The DNA of the CDR3 is TGTGCCACCAGCCGAAAAGGGAGGCGGGGGGAAGAGACCCAGTACTTC.

A few counts support this clonotype. The J gene is TRBJ1-5, the V gene TRBV12-3 or TRBV12-4; D is uncertain. V was trimmed by 6 bases and J by 0 bases, leaving 9 bases between them. The CDR3 consists of 14 residues. CDR3 region: CASSRYRSNQPQHF. DNA for the CDR3: TGTGCCAGCAGCAGATACCGTAGCAATCAGCCCCAGCATTTT.

This chain links TRBV7-9 with TRBJ1-1; perhaps TRBD1 as D (6 bases). CDR1 is SEHNR and CDR2 is FQNEAQ in the germline V gene (reference sequence). Deletions cut 0 bases from V and 4 bases from J, with 15 bases between. This CDR3 is 16 amino acids long. The CDR3: CASSLADGGAGTEAFF. In DNA, the CDR3 is TGTGCCAGCAGCTTAGCGGATGGGGGCGCCGGCACTGAAGCTTTCTTT.

This clonotype has a count of ten or more. This chain links TRBV5-1 with TRBJ2-3; D not certain. The V and J ends lost 6 bases and 5 bases respectively, with 13 bases between them. CDR1 SGHRS and CDR2 YFSETQ come from the germline V gene. CDR3 length: 13 amino acids. The CDR3 DNA is TGCGCCAGCACCCCTGGCGGCTTAGATACGCAGTATTTT. Translating it yields CASTPGGLDTQYF. Drawing the rest from reference TRBV5-1 and TRBJ2-3, the complete variable domain is KAGVTQTPRYLIKTRGQQVTLSCSPISGHRSVSWYQQTPGQGLQFLFEYFSETQRNKGNFPGRFSGRQFSNSRSEMNVSTLELGDSALYLCASTPGGLDTQYFGPGTRLTVL.

This clonotype was picked up a small number of times. V is TRBV29-1 and J is TRBJ2-3, with a tentative D call TRBD2 (6 bases). The CDR3 runs 16 residues. The V end was cut by 7 bases, the J end by 1 base, with 21 bases between. Germline V CDR1 and CDR2: SQVTM, ANQGSEA. In DNA form, the CDR3 reads TGCAGCGCCAGAAGGGGCGGGGTGGAGGGCACAGATACGCAGTATTTT. Translation: CSARRGGVEGTDTQYF.

This clonotype has at least ten counts. The gene calls are TRBV5-1 and TRBJ1-5; weak D call: TRBD1 (6 bases). V was clipped by 0 bases and J by 0 bases, with 10 bases between them. Per germline, CDR1 SGHRS and CDR2 YFSETQ. This CDR3 region has 16 residues. The DNA of the CDR3 is TGCGCCAGCAGCTTGGAAGGACAGAATAGCAATCAGCCCCAGCATTTT. It codes for CASSLEGQNSNQPQHF.

This clonotype was seen ten or more times. The J gene is TRBJ2-1, the V gene TRBV6-2 or TRBV6-3, with a tentative D call TRBD2 (5 bases). Germline CDR1 MNHEY, CDR2 SVGEGT. The CDR3 length is 14 residues. V dropped 4 bases and J dropped 7 bases, with 14 bases sitting between them. CDR3 amino acids: CASSSLWERNEQFF. In DNA, the CDR3 is TGTGCCAGCAGTTCCCTGTGGGAGAGAAATGAGCAGTTCTTC.

The chain uses TRBV7-6 and TRBJ1-3; unclear D gene. The CDR3 length is 13 residues. The germline V gene encodes CDR1 SGHVS and CDR2 FNYEAQ. The V gene lost 5 bases and the J gene lost 7 bases, with 12 bases spanning the gap. The CDR3 coding sequence is TGTGCCAGCAGCATCGACCTCGGGAACACCATATATTTT. It is translated as CASSIDLGNTIYF. The full variable domain, in which reference TRBV7-6 and TRBJ1-3 provide the parts outside the CDR3, is GAGVSQSPRYKVTKRGQDVALRCDPISGHVSLYWYRQALGQGPEFLTYFNYEAQQDKSGLPNDRFSAERPEGSISTLTIQRTEQRDSAMYRCASSIDLGNTIYFGEGSWLTVV.

In this sample, this clonotype turned up a few times. The gene calls are TRBV29-1 and TRBJ2-2; 8 bases match TRBD2. This CDR3 spans 15 amino acids. Germline values: CDR1 SQVTM, CDR2 ANQGSEA. Trimming took 4 bases from V and 4 from J; bases not matched to a gene: 8. CDR3 sequence reads: CSVAGGGLTTGELFF. Written as DNA, the CDR3 is TGCAGCGTTGCCGGCGGGGGGCTAACCACCGGGGAGCTGTTTTTT.

This clonotype has ten or more counts. The chain joins TRBV7-2 to TRBJ2-2; D gene uncertain. V gave up 6 bases and J gave up 2 bases, with 4 bases separating them. Germline V gene data show CDR1 as SGHTA and CDR2 as FQGNSA. This CDR3 comprises 12 residues. The CDR3 bases are TGTGCCAGCAGATCTAACACCGGGGAGCTGTTTTTT. It is translated as CASRSNTGELFF.

The gene calls are TRBV29-1 and TRBJ2-3; 9 bases align to TRBD2. The CDR3 spans 14 residues. V shed 6 bases and J 1 base; nucleotides not matched to a gene: 5. The V gene's germline CDR1 is SQVTM and CDR2 ANQGSEA. The CDR3 sequence is CSVAGLAGTDTQYF. As DNA, the CDR3 is TGCAGCGTCGCGGGACTAGCTGGCACAGATACGCAGTATTTT.

The V call is TRBV18, the J call TRBJ2-1, with 12 bases that match TRBD2. With 0 bases clipped from V and 7 bases from J, the junction kept 4 bases outside the gene matches. Germline CDR1 reads KGHSH; CDR2 reads LQKENI. The CDR3 sequence is 16 residues long. The DNA for the CDR3 is TGTGCCAGCTCACCACCAAGGACTAGCGGGATGAATGAGCAGTTCTTC. It codes for CASSPPRTSGMNEQFF.

The chain is built from TRBV5-1 and TRBJ2-1, with D tentatively TRBD1 (6 bases). CDR3 length: 13 residues. CDR1 and CDR2 from the germline V gene are SGHRS and YFSETQ. V shed 5 bases and J shed 4 bases, with 10 bases lying between them. The CDR3 sequence is CASRFGQYNEQFF. In nucleotides, the CDR3 is TGCGCCAGCAGGTTTGGACAGTACAATGAGCAGTTCTTC.

The V and J genes are TRBV3-1 and TRBJ2-2, with 8 bases that match TRBD2. This CDR3 region has 17 residues. The ends lost 3 bases at V and 2 bases at J; junction bases unmatched: 8. CDR1 is LGHDT, CDR2 YNNKEL, per germline (reference sequence). CDR3 sequence: CASSHSVGGANTGELFF. The CDR3 nucleotides are TGTGCCAGCAGCCATTCAGTCGGGGGGGCCAACACCGGGGAGCTGTTTTTT.

This clonotype was counted a few times. The rearrangement uses TRBV7-2 and TRBJ2-3; D might be TRBD1 (7 bases). Germline V CDR1 and CDR2: SGHTA, FQGNSA. The length of the CDR3 is 15 residues. The V and J ends lost 5 bases and 6 bases respectively, with 18 bases between them. The CDR3 loop reads CASSPGGSNRDTQYF. As DNA, the CDR3 is TGTGCCAGCAGCCCAGGGGGGAGTAATAGGGATACGCAGTATTTT.

This clonotype was observed many times. The chain is built from TRBV15 and TRBJ2-7; 12 bases align to TRBD2. The J segment lost 1 base and the V segment lost 0 bases, leaving 1 base of the junction unmatched. This CDR3 has 16 amino acids. The germline CDR1 and CDR2 sequences are LNHNV and YYDKDF (reference sequence). CDR3 nucleotide sequence: TGTGCCACCAGCAGAGAACTAGCGGGAGGTTCCTACGAGCAGTACTTC. This gives the protein CATSRELAGGSYEQYF.

There are a few counts of this clonotype. J is TRBJ2-1 and V is TRBV3-1; 10 nucleotides match TRBD2. In germline, CDR1 is LGHDT, CDR2 YNNKEL (reference sequence). V lost 1 base and J lost 5; bases outside the gene matches: 8. This CDR3 has 17 residues. This CDR3 reads CASSQVPRTSGNNEQFF. Written as DNA, the CDR3 is TGTGCCAGCAGCCAAGTTCCCCGGACTAGCGGAAACAATGAGCAGTTCTTC.